What follows is one T cell receptor (beta chain) and its context. These data are taken from a study of control samples from healthy donors and cancer patients. CDR1 and CDR2 (germline): GTSNPN, SVGIG (reference sequence). The CDR3 totals 14 residues. J lost 3 bases, V lost 3 bases, and 4 bases had no gene match. Generated by immunoSEQ multiplex PCR, the TCRdb table keeps only in-frame clones and is missing some. The table records 100,000 or so clones, 91% of them present only once. The gene calls are TRBV30 and TRBJ1-5; 8 bases fit TRBD1. This TCR derives from a woman in her 30s in good health. Sequences were obtained from blood. In nucleotides, the CDR3 is TGTGCCTGGAGCAAGACAGGGGCCAATCAGCCCCAGCATTTT. This encodes CAWSKTGANQPQHF.